This TCR beta chain comes out of a study of blood T cell repertoires in COVID-19. Study-wide background: The United States, Italy and Spain provided the acute and convalescent COVID-19 samples. Nucleic acid was either cDNA or gDNA, and it came from T cells, B-cell-depleted T cells, or PBMCs.

Germline assignment: CDR1 MGHRA and CDR2 YSYEKL. V was clipped by 6 bases and J by 7 bases, with 16 bases between them. The CDR3 totals 13 residues. Study processing details: Reference gene primer amplification in the assay estimated nucleated cell counts. This table comes from immunoSEQ multiplex PCR, and its TCRdb copy is limited to in-frame clones, with some not included. That table is the source of V, J and clone size, and D and trimming were worked out from the DNA. Counted here are roughly 90,000 clones, over 75% occurring once; the ten biggest clones make up approximately 13%. The J gene is TRBJ2-7, the V gene TRBV4-1, with TRBD1 as a possible D gene (6 bases). The sequence derives from a human donor in a cohort sampled during active COVID-19. The specimen was peripheral blood. CDR3 protein: CASSPDRTREQYF. CDR3 bases: TGCGCCAGCAGTCCCGACAGGACCCGAGAGCAGTACTTC.